The clone carrying this TCR beta chain was detected a few times. The entry originates in a study of blood T cell repertoires in COVID-19. The repertoire was sequenced with immunoSEQ multiplex PCR; TCRdb's copy has only in-frame clones and lacks some. Of 150,000 or so clones listed, about four fifths are singletons. Trimming took 0 bases from V and 10 from J; bases not matched to a gene: 8. This CDR3 is built from 15 residues. Germline loops: CDR1 LNHNV, CDR2 YYDKDF (reference sequence). Individuals drawn from under 30 US areas were about 18 to 100 years old. The sequence was collected from a man aged 50-59 years who had recovered from COVID-19. Sequencing was carried out using PBMCs or T cells enriched from blood (not recorded which). The chain joins TRBV15 to TRBJ2-3, with 9 nucleotides matching TRBD2. CDR3: CATSRDTASGTPQYF. The CDR3 bases are TGTGCCACCAGCAGAGATACGGCTAGCGGGACCCCGCAGTATTTT.